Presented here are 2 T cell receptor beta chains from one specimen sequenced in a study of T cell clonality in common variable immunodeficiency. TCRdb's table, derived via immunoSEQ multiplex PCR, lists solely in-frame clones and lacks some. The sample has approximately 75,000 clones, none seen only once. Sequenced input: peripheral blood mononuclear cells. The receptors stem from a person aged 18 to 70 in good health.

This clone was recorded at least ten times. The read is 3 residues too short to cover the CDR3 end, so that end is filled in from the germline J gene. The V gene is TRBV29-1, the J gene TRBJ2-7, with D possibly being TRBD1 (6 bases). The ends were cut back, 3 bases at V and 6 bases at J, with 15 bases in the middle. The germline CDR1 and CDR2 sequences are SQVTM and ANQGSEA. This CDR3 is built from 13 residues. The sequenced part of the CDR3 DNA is TGCAGCGTTGAGAACGCCCAAGGGGGCGAG. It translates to CSVENAQGGE. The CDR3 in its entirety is CSVENAQGGEQYF.

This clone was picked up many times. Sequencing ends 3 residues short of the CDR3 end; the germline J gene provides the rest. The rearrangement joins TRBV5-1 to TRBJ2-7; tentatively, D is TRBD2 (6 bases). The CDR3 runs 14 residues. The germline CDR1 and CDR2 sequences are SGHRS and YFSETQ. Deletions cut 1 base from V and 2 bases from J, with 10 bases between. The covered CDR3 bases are TGCGCCAGCAGCTTGTTTAGCGGTCCCTACGAG. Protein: CASSLFSGPYE. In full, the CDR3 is CASSLFSGPYEQYF. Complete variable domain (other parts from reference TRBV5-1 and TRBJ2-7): KAGVTQTPRYLIKTRGQQVTLSCSPISGHRSVSWYQQTPGQGLQFLFEYFSETQRNKGNFPGRFSGRQFSNSRSEMNVSTLELGDSALYLCASSLFSGPYEQYFGPGTRLTVT.